One and the same sample provided the 12 T cell receptor beta chains below, sequenced in a study of breast tumors, draining lymph nodes, adjacent tissues. Breast cancer patients provided tissue from their axillary draining lymph nodes. TCRdb used MiXCR to reprocess the multiplex PCR reads, holding one entry per CDR3 protein. The sample contains 85,000 to 120,000 distinct CDR3 sequences, around 30% of which appear only once. The sample comprised axillary lymph node tissue. The receptor source for this set is a female donor with breast cancer. Some clones in this sample may be carry-over from other donors' samples.

This clonotype was counted ten times or more. The chain links TRBV11-3 to TRBJ1-5; D unresolved. This CDR3 has 14 residues. CDR1 SGHNT and CDR2 YENEEA come from the germline V gene. V was trimmed by 3 bases and J by 6 bases, leaving 12 bases between them. In DNA, the CDR3 is TGTGCCAGCAGCTTGCGGGGAGCACCTCAGCCCCAGCATTTT. This encodes CASSLRGAPQPQHF.

This clonotype was counted only a few times. This may be a read error, as it is one base from a much larger clone. The chain is built from TRBV7-9 and TRBJ2-1; 9 bases map to TRBD2. In germline, CDR1 is SEHNR, CDR2 FQNEAQ (reference sequence). This CDR3 is 18 amino acids long. V dropped 1 base and J dropped 0; count of bases not matched to a gene: 7. The CDR3: CASSLGPSGARSYNEQFF. The CDR3 nucleotides are TGTGCCAGCAGCTTAGGTCCTAGCGGGGCACGCTCCTACAATGAGCAGTTCTTC.

This clonotype was seen a few times. The rearrangement links TRBV20-1 to TRBJ1-1, with D maybe TRBD1 (5 bases). The germline V gene has CDR1 DFQATT and CDR2 SNEGSKA (reference sequence). This CDR3 has 15 amino acids. Trimming took 3 bases from V and 4 from J, leaving 18 bases between them. CDR3 protein: CSARGHGDFGTEAFF. The CDR3 DNA follows: TGCAGTGCTAGGGGCCACGGGGACTTCGGCACTGAAGCTTTCTTT.

There are many counts of this clonotype. This chain links TRBV6-5 with TRBJ2-7; TRBD2 agrees at 14 bases. CDR3 length: 16 residues. CDR1 and CDR2 from the germline V gene are MNHEY and SVGAGI. V lost 0 bases and J lost 4; bases outside the gene matches: 2. CDR3 region: CASSYSGLAGEYEQYF. The DNA for the CDR3 is TGTGCCAGCAGTTACTCGGGACTAGCGGGAGAGTACGAGCAGTACTTC.

On this clonotype itself: One base away lies a much larger clone, so this may be a sequencing read error. The gene calls are TRBV5-6 and TRBJ1-5; unclear D gene. The V and J ends lost 4 bases and 4 bases respectively, with 9 bases between them. The CDR3 length is 13 residues. The germline V gene encodes CDR1 SGHDT and CDR2 YYEEEE. The CDR3 sequence: CASSRTKNQPQHF. CDR3 bases: TGTGCCAGCAGCCGGACGAAGAATCAGCCCCAGCATTTT.

This clonotype was seen repeatedly, ten times or more. J is TRBJ2-1 and V is TRBV20-1; TRBD2 agrees at 7 bases. The CDR3 spans 16 residues. V shed 3 bases, J shed 3 bases, and the junction held 11 bases outside the gene matches. CDR1 and CDR2 (germline): DFQATT, SNEGSKA (reference sequence). CDR3 residues: CSASSRELVDYNEQFF. The CDR3 nucleotides read TGCAGTGCTAGTTCGCGGGAGCTGGTAGACTACAATGAGCAGTTCTTC.

This clonotype was recorded a few times. Being one base from a much bigger clone, this may be a read error. The CDR3 does not end in the conserved phenylalanine or tryptophan, so this is likely a read error. This chain uses TRBV19 with TRBJ2-1; 8 nucleotides line up with TRBD2. Germline assignment: CDR1 LNHDA and CDR2 SQIVND (reference sequence). Germline trimming cut 2 bases from V and 9 bases from J; bases unmatched to any gene: 12. The CDR3 is 16 residues long. The CDR3 DNA follows: TGTGCCAGTAGTATATTCTCCGGGGGGGCCGACCCTGAGCAGTTCTCC. It translates to CASSIFSGGADPEQFS.

This clonotype occurred many times. The chain carries TRBV3-1 and TRBJ2-1, with TRBD1 identical over 8 bases. The CDR3 runs to 12 residues. Germline V CDR1 and CDR2: LGHDT, YNNKEL (reference sequence). Unmatched junction bases numbered 6, after V lost 5 bases and J lost 12 bases. As DNA, the CDR3 is TGTGCCAGCAGCGTACAGGGGGGCGGGCAGTTCTTC. This gives the protein CASSVQGGGQFF.

In this sample, this clonotype turned up many times. V is TRBV3-1 and J is TRBJ1-2, with D perhaps TRBD1 (5 bases). The CDR3 runs 16 residues. V was trimmed by 1 base and J by 6 bases, leaving 18 bases between them. Germline V gene lookup returns CDR1 LGHDT and CDR2 YNNKEL (reference sequence). For the CDR3, the DNA is TGTGCCAGCAGCCAAGCGTCGGAGGGACCCCGGGATGGCTACACCTTC. Amino acids: CASSQASEGPRDGYTF.

This clonotype was seen repeatedly, ten times or more. The genes are TRBV7-9 and TRBJ1-2; TRBD1 aligns across 7 bases. The V gene's germline CDR1 is SEHNR and CDR2 FQNEAQ (reference sequence). The trim removed 5 bases at V and 0 bases at J, leaving 6 bases unmatched. The CDR3 has 15 amino acids. The CDR3 is CASSPGDRPNYGYTF. The CDR3 nucleotides are TGTGCCAGCAGCCCTGGGGACAGACCTAACTATGGCTACACCTTC.

This chain joins TRBV20-1 and TRBJ1-5; D gene ambiguous. The V end was cut by 5 bases, the J end by 4 bases, with 9 bases between. The CDR3 contains 12 residues. Germline CDR1 DFQATT, CDR2 SNEGSKA (reference sequence). CDR3 in DNA: TGCAGTGCTTTCCAGTTTAATCAGCCCCAGCATTTT. Translated, it gives CSAFQFNQPQHF.

There are many counts of this clonotype. CDR3 sequence reads: CASSQDWPSSGNTIYF. The CDR3, as DNA: TGCGCCAGCAGCCAAGATTGGCCTTCCTCTGGAAACACCATATATTTT. V usage is TRBV4-3 and J usage is TRBJ1-3; D unclear. This CDR3 comprises 16 residues. V was pared by 0 bases and J by 0 bases, with 9 bases between. Germline V lookup: CDR1 LGHNA, CDR2 YSLEER.